This TCR beta chain appears in the sequencing data of a study of blood T cells in healthy people across ages (dated by TCRdb to 2015 to 2017). Regarding the complete study: In model experiments, roughly one uniquely barcoded TCR beta cDNA molecule per two T cells was captured by template switching. Using deep sequencing normalized with unique cDNA molecular identifiers, the study measured how TCR beta repertoire diversity changes with age. Two additional independent replicas of 1 million unique cDNA reads from the same blood draw were analyzed for two donors (one aged 18 to 30 and one aged 80 or older). Four age groups were formed from the donors: young (average approximately 16 years), middle-aged (approximately 39), aged (approximately 60) and long-lived (less than 85).

Paper-wide results and their limitations: The percentage of naive T cells measured by flow cytometry correlated strongly with observed TCR beta diversity. Since profiling was done on bulk unsorted PBMCs, naive and antigen-experienced compartments could not be conclusively compared. Donor CMV infection status was unknown, potentially confounding age-related changes in expanded clonotypes. Total diversity estimates from one million sequenced T cells were considered lower bounds and underestimates. As age increased, observed TCR beta diversity per million T cells dropped in a roughly linear way, and a significant reduction was already evident by age 40. Compared with the aged group, the long-lived group had more naive CD4+ T cells, fewer expanded clones and increased TCR diversity, a pattern suggesting age selection.

This clonotype was observed a few times. What antigen it recognizes has not been identified. One base away there is no much larger clone; base qualities are not given. Libraries came from 5' RACE. The sequencer was an Illumina HiSeq 2500. A second roughly 6 to 12 cycle PCR used a sample-barcoded 5' primer and a J-beta primer mix. A template-switch 5' adaptor carrying 12 random nucleotides introduced a unique molecular identifier onto each TCR beta cDNA molecule. At least 3 million CDR3-containing paired-end reads were obtained from each sample. All of the RNA was converted into first-strand cDNA using the Mint cDNA synthesis kit, with a TRBC-specific oligonucleotide serving as the primer. All cDNA was treated with uracil-DNA glycosylase and then went through a first 18-cycle PCR with the universal primers M1SS and BC2_uni_R. The authors' analysis ran thus. Each sample was normalized by randomly selecting 1 million high-quality reads, each carrying a distinct molecular identifier. Reads sharing molecular identifiers were discarded rather than binned into consensus sequences. CDR3 identification, clonotype clustering and error correction used MiTCR with a Q25 quality threshold and the strictest error-elimination algorithm. Lower-bound total TCR beta diversity was estimated with a nonparametric unseen species model using Euler transformation. Through fastp at Q25 and MiXCR, TCRdb rebuilt clones from the public reads, retaining in-frame beta chains. Identical CDR3 proteins give one entry, which carries the most common genes and DNA. The V and J calls, along with clone size, are taken from TCRdb and not from the paper's own processing. In all, the sample holds about 800,000 distinct CDR3 sequences, and just under 25% of those were seen once. The ten largest make up under 4.5% of the sample.

The roughly 37 donors, aged 6 to 90 years, were systemically healthy Caucasian individuals from Russia. Each donor gave around 9.8 milliliters of peripheral blood, collected into EDTA-treated Vacutainer tubes. Ficoll-Paque density-gradient centrifugation was used to isolate PBMCs, with at least 6 million obtained per sample. Trizol reagent was used to extract total RNA from the PBMCs, yielding at least 5 micrograms per sample. Naive CD45RAhigh/CD27high T cell percentages were measured by flow cytometry on a PBMC aliquot from every donor. The same sample was also used in a study of T cells of mothers and their children. From the second report: The donors were nine systemically healthy Caucasian individuals, made up of three mothers and their six children. cDNA synthesis used all of the extracted RNA, with 1.5 ug of RNA in each 15 ul reaction. Sample barcodes and 2-4 random nucleotides were added via the M1S primer in the second PCR. Over 9.5 million TCR beta CDR3 reads were obtained for each mother, and some 3 million reads were obtained for each child. TCR recombination output is similarly shaped by thymic selection in related and unrelated pairs, with a minor effect exerted by inherited differences. Normalized repertoire overlap was always found to be slightly, but never significantly, higher in related mother-child pairs than in unrelated mother-child pairs. With a sensitivity of approximately 100 clones per million clonotypes, no persistent microchimeric T cell clones were detected. Deep NGS was used in the study to compare the TCR beta repertoires of mothers and children and to look for features that separate related mother-child pairs from unrelated individuals. On average, the children were about 10 +/- 4 years old, while the mothers were about 38 +/- 4 years old. After adapter ligation with NEBNext reagents, the libraries were sequenced on Illumina HiSeq 2000 with 100+100 nt paired-end reads. To avoid cross-contamination, the mother libraries and the child libraries were prepared a month apart and sequenced in separate runs. Each donor had between about 500,000 and 2,100,000 distinct TCR beta clonotypes identified. Naive TCR beta clonotypes were estimated from low-frequency clonotypes matched to each donor's FACS-determined naive share, without sorting.

Sequences were obtained from blood. The sequence was collected from a boy aged 10-17 years in good health.

Here the CDR3 is given as CASSEDTSSYNEQFF. The DNA sequence is given as TGTGCCAGCAGTGAGGACACCTCTTCCTACAATGAGCAGTTCTTC. The rearrangement combines TRBV12-3 or TRBV12-4 with TRBJ2-1; perhaps TRBD1 is the D gene, with 5 bases matching. V is pared back by 5 bases and J by 1 base, with 12 bases lying between the germline termini. The CDR3 has 15 amino acids, counting the end cysteine and phenylalanine. The CDR3 DNA has 45 bases and is translated from base 1.